This passage covers 5 T cell receptor beta chains from one sample sequenced in a study of OX40 agonist ivuxolimab in advanced cancers. Sequenced by immunoSEQ multiplex PCR; TCRdb stores in-frame clones only, minus some. The repertoire holds 45,000 to 60,000 clones, with 86% as singletons. This material consisted of CD4+ or CD8+ T cells sorted from blood, taken in a trial of the OX40 agonist ivuxolimab. These receptors originate from an adult with an advanced solid tumor such as melanoma, head and neck, liver or kidney cancer.

The V and J genes are TRBV27 and TRBJ2-5; D is uncertain. The V gene's germline CDR1 is MNHEY and CDR2 SMNVEV (reference sequence). The CDR3 totals 13 residues. Trimming pared 7 bases from V and 4 bases from J, leaving 13 bases between. The CDR3 sequence: CASTPWVGETQYF. CDR3 nucleotides: TGTGCCAGCACCCCCTGGGTGGGAGAGACCCAGTACTTC.

The chain carries TRBV19 and TRBJ2-7; 15 bases are shared with TRBD2. The CDR3 is 19 residues long. Trimming removed 5 bases from V and 2 bases from J; junction bases left unmatched: 13. Looked up from germline, CDR1 is LNHDA and CDR2 is SQIVND (reference sequence). CDR3: CASSPLPGLAGGSTYEQYF. The CDR3 bases are TGTGCCAGTAGTCCCCTCCCGGGACTAGCGGGGGGCTCCACCTACGAGCAGTACTTC.

The chain links TRBV6-1 to TRBJ1-2; maybe TRBD1 (6 bases). This CDR3 contains 14 residues. Per the germline V gene, CDR1 is MNHNS and CDR2 is SASEGT. Trimming took off 5 bases at V and 4 bases at J, with 14 bases between the two ends. This chain's CDR3 is CASSTTGTFYGYTF. The CDR3 coding sequence is TGTGCCAGCAGTACAACCGGGACATTCTATGGCTACACCTTC.

This clone is labeled as medium-sized. The chain combines TRBV11-1 with TRBJ1-1; D perhaps matches TRBD1 (5 bases). The V end was cut by 1 base, the J end by 1 base, with 10 bases between. The CDR3 totals 15 residues. Germline V gives CDR1 SGHAT, CDR2 FQDESV (reference sequence). CDR3 sequence (DNA): TGTGCCAGCAGCTTAGGCGGGACGGAGAACACTGAAGCTTTCTTT. This codes for CASSLGGTENTEAFF.

This sequence joins TRBV5-1 and TRBJ1-1; a possible D gene is TRBD1 (5 bases). This CDR3 has 15 amino acids. Trimming removed 3 bases from V and 4 bases from J, with 16 bases in between. Germline V CDR1 and CDR2: SGHRS, YFSETQ. In nucleotides, the CDR3 is TGCGCCAGCAGCTCGCAGACAGATCTGCTCACTGAAGCTTTCTTT. This codes for CASSSQTDLLTEAFF.